The 32 T cell receptor beta chains in this list originate from one sample, sequenced in a study of blood T cell repertoires in COVID-19. Only in-frame clones appear in the TCRdb table, and some are missing; sequencing was by immunoSEQ multiplex PCR. The sample comprises some 71,000 clones, approximately 80% of which are singletons, and 13% rests with the top ten. Sequencing was performed on peripheral blood. Receptors originate from a man aged 50 to 59 with COVID-19, enrolled during active disease.

This clone was recorded only once. The rearrangement joins TRBV5-6 to TRBJ2-7; D is possibly TRBD2 (6 bases). From germline, CDR1 is SGHDT and CDR2 YYEEEE. Between the trimmed V and J ends, which lost 4 bases and 2 bases, there was a span of 13 bases. CDR3 length: 14 residues. CDR3 region: CASSLGTGAYEQYF. DNA for the CDR3: TGTGCCAGCAGCCTCGGGACGGGAGCCTACGAGCAGTACTTC.

This rearrangement joins TRBV19 to TRBJ1-2; D not resolved. V lost 7 bases and J lost 4, with 10 bases in between. Germline V lookup: CDR1 LNHDA, CDR2 SQIVND (reference sequence). The CDR3 loop spans 12 amino acids. The CDR3 DNA reads as TGTGCCAGTAACCAGATCTTCTATGGCTACACCTTC. It yields the protein CASNQIFYGYTF. The full variable domain, rest sourced from reference TRBV19 and TRBJ1-2, is DGGITQSPKYLFRKEGQNVTLSCEQNLNHDAMYWYRQDPGQGLRLIYYSQIVNDFQKGDIAEGYSVSREKKESFPLTVTSAQKNPTAFYLCASNQIFYGYTFGSGTRLTVV.

The chain joins TRBV5-1 to TRBJ1-2; possibly TRBD1 for D (6 bases). The V end lost 2 bases, the J end lost 4 bases, and 12 bases lay between the germline ends. Germline assignment: CDR1 SGHRS and CDR2 YFSETQ. The CDR3 has 14 amino acids. The CDR3, as DNA: TGCGCCAGCAGCTTTAAGGACAGCTTCTATGGCTACACCTTC. Its translation is CASSFKDSFYGYTF.

This clone was detected a few times. The chain combines TRBV9 with TRBJ2-2; TRBD1 aligns across 8 bases. Trimming at V came to 6 bases and at J to 1 base, leaving 8 bases not matched to a gene. The CDR3 runs 16 residues. From germline, CDR1 is SGDLS and CDR2 YYNGEE. CDR3 bases: TGTGCCAGCACCGAATCCGGGACAGGGAACACCGGGGAGCTGTTTTTT. Residues: CASTESGTGNTGELFF.

This chain links TRBV20-1 with TRBJ2-4, with 7 bases lining up with TRBD1. With 3 bases clipped from V and 6 bases from J, the junction kept 8 bases outside the gene matches. Germline V gene data show CDR1 as DFQATT and CDR2 as SNEGSKA (reference sequence). The CDR3 runs to 14 residues. CDR3 residues: CSASAGGGGNIQYF. The CDR3 coding sequence is TGCAGTGCTAGTGCAGGGGGTGGGGGAAACATTCAGTACTTC.

V usage is TRBV9 and J usage is TRBJ1-3; TRBD1 might be the D (5 bases). The germline gives CDR1 SGDLS, CDR2 YYNGEE. Deletions cut 3 bases from V and 0 bases from J, with 13 bases between. The CDR3 has 16 residues. The CDR3: CASSEELGGSGNTIYF. DNA for the CDR3: TGTGCCAGCAGCGAGGAGTTGGGGGGCTCTGGAAACACCATATATTTT.

This clone was counted a few times. The CDR3 spells CASSLGRTALSSYNSPLHF. The CDR3 coding sequence is TGTGCCAGCAGCTTAGGCCGGACAGCCCTCAGCTCCTATAATTCACCCCTCCACTTT. The J gene is TRBJ1-6, the V gene TRBV7-2; TRBD1 is a possible D gene (6 bases). The germline CDR1 and CDR2 sequences are SGHTA and FQGNSA. The CDR3 runs 19 residues. V dropped 1 base and J dropped 0 bases, with 16 bases sitting between them.

This clone has more than one count but fewer than ten. The rearrangement uses TRBV5-4 and TRBJ2-3; TRBD2 is a possible D gene (5 bases). The germline V and J ends were trimmed by 0 bases and 5 bases, with 7 bases remaining between them. The CDR3 runs 13 residues. From germline, CDR1 is SGHNT and CDR2 YYREEE (reference sequence). CDR3 region: CASSLAGEDTQYF. In DNA form, the CDR3 reads TGTGCCAGCAGCTTGGCCGGGGAAGATACGCAGTATTTT. Variable domain in full (rest from reference TRBV5-4 and TRBJ2-3): ETGVTQSPTHLIKTRGQQVTLRCSSQSGHNTVSWYQQALGQGPQFIFQYYREEENGRGNFPPRFSGLQFPNYSSELNVNALELDDSALYLCASSLAGEDTQYFGPGTRLTVL.

The chain joins TRBV12-5 to TRBJ2-5; possible D gene TRBD1, 5 bases. The CDR3 is 12 amino acids. Germline CDR1 LGHNT, CDR2 FRNRAP. Between the trimmed V and J ends, which lost 5 bases and 5 bases, there was a span of 9 bases. The CDR3 protein is CASGTPGETQYF. CDR3 nucleotides: TGTGCTAGTGGTACCCCAGGGGAGACCCAGTACTTC.

This rearrangement joins TRBV7-9 to TRBJ2-6, with D maybe TRBD1 (6 bases). V was trimmed by 2 bases and J by 4 bases, leaving 12 bases between them. This CDR3 comprises 16 residues. Germline V gene data show CDR1 as SEHNR and CDR2 as FQNEAQ (reference sequence). The CDR3 region is CASSLWGLRGANVLTF. CDR3 DNA sequence: TGTGCCAGCAGCTTATGGGGGCTGCGGGGGGCCAACGTCCTGACTTTC.

The chain is built from TRBV9 and TRBJ2-5; D is possibly TRBD2 (5 bases). Trimming left V 4 bases short and J 5 bases short, with 15 bases between. The CDR3 is made up of 14 amino acids. The germline V gene encodes CDR1 SGDLS and CDR2 YYNGEE. The DNA of the CDR3 is TGTGCCAGCAGCACCCGGGTCGGCGGGGAGACCCAGTACTTC. Amino acid sequence: CASSTRVGGETQYF.

This clone has only a few counts. The chain uses TRBV19 and TRBJ1-5; perhaps TRBD1 as D (5 bases). The CDR3 contains 14 residues. Trimming pared 8 bases from V and 4 bases from J, leaving 15 bases between. Germline lookup yields CDR1 LNHDA and CDR2 SQIVND (reference sequence). The CDR3 nucleotides are TGTGCCAGTGCAGGGACGGGGGGTAATCAGCCCCAGCATTTT. Encoded protein: CASAGTGGNQPQHF.

The chain joins TRBV3-1 (or the pseudogene TRBV3-2) to TRBJ2-7; possibly TRBD2 for D (6 bases). Per the germline V gene, CDR1 is LGHDT and CDR2 is YNNKEL (reference sequence). This CDR3 is 13 amino acids long. V was clipped by 3 bases and J by 6 bases, with 12 bases between them. CDR3 nucleotide sequence: TGTGCCAGCAGCCAGGATCGCGGGGTCGAGCAGTACTTC. Protein product: CASSQDRGVEQYF.

This chain joins TRBV7-2 and TRBJ2-3; 11 bases agree with TRBD2. This CDR3 comprises 16 residues. With V trimmed by 3 bases and J by 2 bases, 4 bases remained unmatched. The germline CDR1 and CDR2 sequences are SGHTA and FQGNSA. CDR3 region: CASSFSSGRPTDTQYF. The CDR3 nucleotides are TGTGCCAGCAGCTTCTCTAGCGGGAGGCCCACAGATACGCAGTATTTT.

V and J are TRBV27 and TRBJ1-4; D is undetermined. This CDR3 is 14 amino acids long. Germline V gene data show CDR1 as MNHEY and CDR2 as SMNVEV (reference sequence). V lost 6 bases and J lost 0, with 8 bases in between. The CDR3 coding sequence is TGTGCCAGCAGGATAGCTGCAACTAATGAAAAACTGTTTTTT. As protein: CASRIAATNEKLFF.

The V and J genes are TRBV5-1 and TRBJ1-2, with D tentatively TRBD1 (6 bases). V shed 4 bases and J shed 7 bases, with 23 bases lying between them. Germline CDR1 SGHRS, CDR2 YFSETQ. CDR3 length: 16 amino acids. The CDR3 coding sequence is TGCGCCAGCAGCGTGGGGGCAGACCCTCCGGAAGGTGGCTACACCTTC. Translated, it gives CASSVGADPPEGGYTF.

This sequence joins TRBV7-9 and TRBJ1-5; 8 bases align to TRBD1. Trimming removed 3 bases from V and 7 bases from J; junction bases left unmatched: 5. The CDR3 loop spans 14 amino acids. Germline assignment: CDR1 SEHNR and CDR2 FQNEAQ (reference sequence). The CDR3, as DNA: TGTGCCAGCAGCTTCCAGGGGGCAGAACAGCCCCAGCATTTT. Translating gives CASSFQGAEQPQHF. Full variable domain (remainder filled in from reference TRBV7-9 and TRBJ1-5): DTGVSQNPRHKITKRGQNVTFRCDPISEHNRLYWYRQTLGQGPEFLTYFQNEAQLEKSRLLSDRFSAERPKGSFSTLEIQRTEQGDSAMYLCASSFQGAEQPQHFGDGTRLSIL.

This rearrangement joins TRBV4-1 to TRBJ2-7, with TRBD2 matching 8 bases. CDR3 length: 17 amino acids. V was pared by 4 bases and J by 2 bases, with 13 bases of the junction left unmatched. The germline CDR1 and CDR2 sequences are MGHRA and YSYEKL. The DNA for the CDR3 is TGCGCCAGCAGCCCACGACATCAAACTAGCGGAACCTACGAGCAGTACTTC. It codes for CASSPRHQTSGTYEQYF.

Comments on this clone: The germline gene is not matched at one end of the junction; a read error may be the cause. Other DNA sequences in this specimen translate into the identical CDR3. The chain has TRBV13 and TRBJ2-1, with 13 bases aligning to TRBD2. The CDR3 spans 15 residues. Germline values: CDR1 PRHDT, CDR2 FYEKMQ (reference sequence). The CDR3 DNA reads TGCGCCAGCAGTGTACTAGCGGGGGGGAGGGATGAGCAGTTCTTC. Translation: CASSVLAGGRDEQFF.

The chain is built from TRBV5-1 and TRBJ2-5, with 11 bases aligning to TRBD1. The CDR3 covers 16 residues. Trimming removed 0 bases from V and 5 bases from J; junction bases left unmatched: 6. Per the germline V gene, CDR1 is SGHRS and CDR2 is YFSETQ. CDR3 bases: TGCGCCAGCAGCTTGGCGGACAGGGGGCTTGGGGAGACCCAGTACTTC. It specifies CASSLADRGLGETQYF.

This clone was detected once. This CDR3 is CAWSKGAGGYTF. For the CDR3, the DNA is TGTGCCTGGAGTAAGGGGGCCGGTGGCTACACCTTC. The gene calls are TRBV30 and TRBJ1-2; 7 bases agree with TRBD1. Trimming at V came to 2 bases and at J to 7 bases, leaving 4 bases not matched to a gene. Germline-derived CDR1 and CDR2 are GTSNPN and SVGIG (reference sequence). The CDR3 runs to 12 residues.

The table lists this clone with a count of one. The chain combines TRBV11-2 with TRBJ1-6; D is uncertain. The CDR3 runs 12 residues. V lost 1 base to trimming and J lost 10 bases, with 5 bases between them. Germline V gives CDR1 SGHAT, CDR2 FQNNGV. In nucleotides, the CDR3 is TGTGCCAGCAGCTTAGCTTCCTCACCCCTCCACTTT. Its translation: CASSLASSPLHF.

The chain employs TRBV11-2 and TRBJ2-5, with D maybe TRBD2 (6 bases). The V end was cut by 4 bases, the J end by 3 bases, with 15 bases between. CDR3 length equals 15 residues. CDR1 and CDR2 (germline): SGHAT, FQNNGV. Written as DNA, the CDR3 is TGTGCCAGCAGCTGGGGGGTTGGCAGAAAAGAGACCCAGTACTTC. Translation gives CASSWGVGRKETQYF.

This rearrangement joins TRBV4-2 to TRBJ2-1; 7 bases fit TRBD1. CDR1 is LGHNA and CDR2 is YNFKEQ in the germline V gene. The CDR3 loop spans 15 amino acids. V lost 5 bases, J lost 2 bases, and 6 bases stayed unmatched. Here the CDR3 DNA reads TGTGCCAGCAGCATAGGACAGGCGGCCTACAATGAGCAGTTCTTC. Protein sequence: CASSIGQAAYNEQFF.

The gene calls are TRBV9 and TRBJ2-3; a possible D gene is TRBD1 (5 bases). Between the trimmed V and J ends, which lost 0 bases and 8 bases, there was a span of 16 bases. Germline assignment: CDR1 SGDLS and CDR2 YYNGEE. This CDR3 comprises 15 residues. The CDR3 DNA reads TGTGCCAGCAGCGTAGATGGGGCCCCAGCGCGTACGCAGTATTTT. Encoded protein: CASSVDGAPARTQYF. Full variable domain (missing parts from reference TRBV9 and TRBJ2-3): DSGVTQTPKHLITATGQRVTLRCSPRSGDLSVYWYQQSLDQGLQFLIQYYNGEERAKGNILERFSAQQFPDLHSELNLSSLELGDSALYFCASSVDGAPARTQYFGPGTRLTVL.

The CDR3 here is CASNGGGGATLSYNEQFF. CDR3 coding DNA: TGTGCCAGTAATGGTGGAGGGGGCGCGACGTTGTCCTACAATGAGCAGTTCTTC. The chain is built from TRBV19 and TRBJ2-1, with D maybe TRBD1 (7 bases). This CDR3 region has 18 residues. The V end was cut by 7 bases, the J end by 1 base, with 23 bases between. The V gene's germline CDR1 is LNHDA and CDR2 SQIVND (reference sequence).

Only a few counts were recorded for this clone. The chain recombines TRBV4-1 with TRBJ2-3; the match to TRBD2 covers 12 bases. The CDR3 length is 18 residues. Germline CDR1 and CDR2: MGHRA and YSYEKL. The trim removed 6 bases at V and 1 base at J, leaving 11 bases unmatched. The CDR3 region has the DNA TGCGCCAGCAGTACAACGTCGTCTAGCGGGGGGGGCACAGATACGCAGTATTTT. This gives the protein CASSTTSSSGGGTDTQYF.

The chain has TRBV2 and TRBJ2-5; TRBD2 matches 8 bases. Per germline, CDR1 SNHLY and CDR2 FYNNEI. This CDR3 spans 16 amino acids. V shed 4 bases and J 1 base; nucleotides not matched to a gene: 8. CDR3 loop: CASSGGLRGGQETQYF. CDR3 bases: TGTGCCAGCAGTGGGGGCCTCCGGGGGGGCCAAGAGACCCAGTACTTC.

The rearrangement joins TRBV5-4 to TRBJ1-4; 10 positions agree with TRBD1. Germline CDR1 SGHNT, CDR2 YYREEE (reference sequence). The CDR3 runs to 17 residues. V trimming: 1 base; J trimming: 8 bases; junction bases outside the gene matches: 11. The CDR3 DNA sequence: TGTGCCAGCAGCTTGAAACTCGGACAGGGGGGAGGCGAAAAACTGTTTTTT. This codes for CASSLKLGQGGGEKLFF.

V usage is TRBV19 and J usage is TRBJ2-7, with TRBD1 matching 10 bases. This CDR3 comprises 16 residues. Trimming took 4 bases from V and 1 from J; bases not matched to a gene: 7. Germline CDR1 reads LNHDA; CDR2 reads SQIVND (reference sequence). As DNA, the CDR3 is TGTGCCAGTAGTAGATTGGGACAGGGGTTTTCCTACGAGCAGTACTTC. It specifies CASSRLGQGFSYEQYF.

V usage is TRBV19 and J usage is TRBJ1-4, with D unresolved. V lost 7 bases and J lost 0, with 12 bases in between. The CDR3 extends over 15 amino acids. CDR1 LNHDA and CDR2 SQIVND come from the germline V gene (reference sequence). This CDR3 reads CASMRKRTTNEKLFF. DNA for the CDR3: TGTGCCAGTATGAGGAAGCGAACAACTAATGAAAAACTGTTTTTT.

The chain's CDR3 is CASSQEAGRGVKAFF. The CDR3 region has the DNA TGCGCCAGCAGCCAAGAAGCGGGCAGGGGGGTTAAGGCTTTCTTT. The V and J genes are TRBV4-3 and TRBJ1-1, with 7 bases that match TRBD1. Germline V CDR1 and CDR2: LGHNA, YSLEER. V lost 0 bases, J lost 11 bases, and 12 bases stayed unmatched. This CDR3 spans 15 amino acids.